Below are 26 T cell receptor beta chains sequenced from a single sample in a study of blood T cell repertoires in COVID-19 (dated by TCRdb to 2019 to 2021). The library came from the immunoSEQ multiplex PCR assay. The table comes from immuneACCESS by way of TCRdb, which keeps in-frame sequences with V and J called. Part of the clones is missing from these tables; in studies checked, under half for an unresolved V gene and the rest for unknown reasons. For this sample there are some 150,000 clones; approximately 91% appear just once. About 2.4% of the sample lies in the top ten. The specimen was peripheral blood. The source of these receptors is an older woman with acute or convalescent COVID-19.

This clone was detected only a few times. The chain is built from TRBV9 and TRBJ2-7, with 7 nucleotides matching TRBD2. The CDR3 runs to 15 residues. The V and J ends lost 4 bases and 2 bases, in that order; junction bases with no gene match: 9. Germline V gives CDR1 SGDLS, CDR2 YYNGEE. In DNA, the CDR3 is TGTGCCAGCAGCCCCCCGGGGGGAAACCCCTACGAGCAGTACTTC. This encodes CASSPPGGNPYEQYF.

The CDR3 region is CASSESFGSGQVLFF. In DNA form, the CDR3 reads TGCGCCAGCAGTGAGTCTTTTGGTAGCGGACAGGTTCTGTTTTTT. The chain combines TRBV10-1 with TRBJ1-4, with TRBD1 matching over 7 bases. Germline CDR1 reads WNHNN; CDR2 reads SYGVQD (reference sequence). The CDR3 has 15 amino acids. V was pared by 0 bases and J by 14 bases, with 12 bases of the junction left unmatched.

CDR3 amino acids: CASNPAGKETQYF. CDR3 coding DNA: TGTGCCAGCAATCCAGCGGGGAAAGAGACCCAGTACTTC. The chain joins TRBV12-3 or TRBV12-4 to TRBJ2-5, with 7 bases fitting TRBD2. This CDR3 is built from 13 residues. V was pared by 7 bases and J by 3 bases, with 5 bases of the junction left unmatched.

V usage is TRBV23-1 and J usage is TRBJ2-2; tentatively, D is TRBD2 (6 bases). TRBV23-1 is recorded as an ORF, its role being uncertain. This CDR3 spans 17 amino acids. V lost 8 bases and J 1 base, leaving 20 bases between the germline ends. As DNA, the CDR3 is TGCGCCAGCCTTCGAACCGGGGGACTGATGAACACCGGGGAGCTGTTTTTT. This gives the protein CASLRTGGLMNTGELFF.

This clone has a single count. The chain employs TRBV18 and TRBJ2-3, with a possible D match to TRBD2 (7 bases). In germline, CDR1 is KGHSH, CDR2 LQKENI. The V and J ends lost 2 bases and 6 bases respectively, with 15 bases between them. The CDR3 extends over 15 amino acids. The CDR3 DNA reads as TGTGCCAGCTCACCATACGGGGGGCGAGTCGATACGCAGTATTTT. Its protein product is CASSPYGGRVDTQYF.

The chain carries TRBV16 and TRBJ1-6; no clear D gene. V was clipped by 4 bases and J by 9 bases, with 10 bases between them. This CDR3 contains 13 residues. Looked up from germline, CDR1 is KGHSY and CDR2 is FQNENV. The CDR3: CASSPARVSPLHF. The CDR3 DNA is TGTGCCAGCAGCCCGGCCCGGGTTTCACCCCTCCACTTT.

The V gene is TRBV7-2, the J gene TRBJ1-2, with D possibly TRBD1 on 5 matching bases. Trimming pared 4 bases from V and 5 bases from J, leaving 11 bases between. The CDR3 runs 13 residues. Germline loops: CDR1 SGHTA, CDR2 FQGNSA. CDR3 loop: CASSWGQSYGYTF. DNA of the CDR3: TGTGCCAGCAGCTGGGGCCAGAGTTATGGCTACACCTTC.

Only one count was recorded for this clone. V usage is TRBV19 and J usage is TRBJ2-1; 8 bases map to TRBD2. CDR1 LNHDA and CDR2 SQIVND come from the germline V gene (reference sequence). CDR3 length equals 15 residues. The V gene end was trimmed by 9 bases and the J gene end by 9 bases; junction bases not matched to a gene: 16. The CDR3 here is CASARGGLQYSEQFF. The CDR3, as DNA: TGTGCCAGCGCCCGGGGGGGACTGCAATATAGTGAGCAGTTCTTC.

The V call is TRBV6-5, the J call TRBJ1-3; no definite D call. Per germline, CDR1 MNHEY and CDR2 SVGAGI. This CDR3 has 15 residues. Deletions cut 6 bases from V and 8 bases from J, with 20 bases between. The DNA of the CDR3 is TGTGCCAGCAGAGTTAGCGGAACTGGTGAGGACACCATATATTTT. Translating it yields CASRVSGTGEDTIYF.

J is TRBJ2-1 and V is TRBV7-9; D possibly corresponds to TRBD1 (6 bases). In germline, CDR1 is SEHNR, CDR2 FQNEAQ (reference sequence). Trimming stripped 6 bases from V and 4 bases from J, with 10 bases between. This CDR3 region has 13 residues. CDR3 residues: CASRPGVYNEQFF. CDR3 coding DNA: TGTGCCAGCAGGCCAGGGGTATACAATGAGCAGTTCTTC.

V is TRBV7-9 and J is TRBJ1-2; no firm D call. This CDR3 is 14 amino acids long. Looked up from germline, CDR1 is SEHNR and CDR2 is FQNEAQ (reference sequence). V was trimmed by 1 base and J by 6 bases, leaving 12 bases between them. DNA for the CDR3: TGTGCCAGCAGCTTAGGTCGGGGTATACATGGCTACACCTTC. Translation: CASSLGRGIHGYTF.

The gene calls are TRBV27 and TRBJ1-6; D is perhaps TRBD1 (5 bases). V was clipped by 3 bases and J by 6 bases, with 12 bases between them. Germline CDR1 and CDR2: MNHEY and SMNVEV (reference sequence). The CDR3 runs 15 residues. This CDR3 is CASSFGTGINSPLHF. CDR3 bases: TGTGCCAGCAGTTTCGGGACTGGGATTAATTCACCCCTCCACTTT.

V is TRBV19 and J is TRBJ2-1; 7 bases are shared with TRBD2. Germline values: CDR1 LNHDA, CDR2 SQIVND (reference sequence). Trimming at V came to 10 bases and at J to 4 bases, leaving 7 bases not matched to a gene. This CDR3 has 13 residues. The DNA for the CDR3 is TGTGCCACCCATTCCGGGGGGTACAATGAGCAGTTCTTC. It translates to CATHSGGYNEQFF.

J is TRBJ2-5 and V is TRBV7-2, with 7 bases matching TRBD1. The germline V gene encodes CDR1 SGHTA and CDR2 FQGNSA. The CDR3 loop spans 13 amino acids. V shed 5 bases and J 5 bases; nucleotides not matched to a gene: 5. Written as DNA, the CDR3 is TGTGCCAGCAGCACGCTACAGGGGGAGACCCAGTACTTC. This encodes CASSTLQGETQYF.

J is TRBJ2-1 and V is TRBV7-8, with D perhaps TRBD2 (6 bases). The length of the CDR3 is 15 residues. CDR1 and CDR2 from the germline V gene are SGHVS and FQNEAQ. The V end was cut by 5 bases, the J end by 4 bases, with 15 bases between. CDR3 loop: CASSPRSSAYNEQFF. The DNA of the CDR3 is TGTGCCAGCAGCCCCCGCTCTAGCGCTTACAATGAGCAGTTCTTC.

The V call is TRBV7-2, the J call TRBJ2-7; 7 positions agree with TRBD1. V lost 5 bases to trimming and J lost 6 bases; unmatched junction nucleotides: 7. This CDR3 is 13 amino acids long. Germline V gene sequence: CDR1 SGHTA, CDR2 FQGNSA. This CDR3 reads CASSAQTGIEQYV. Here the CDR3 DNA reads TGTGCCAGCAGCGCCCAGACAGGGATCGAGCAGTACGTC.

This sequence joins TRBV19 and TRBJ1-2, with TRBD1 matching over 8 bases. The CDR3 runs 15 residues. V shed 6 bases and J 8 bases; nucleotides not matched to a gene: 14. CDR1 is LNHDA, CDR2 SQIVND, per germline (reference sequence). CDR3 sequence reads: CASRTGTGSNSGYTF. The CDR3, as DNA: TGTGCCAGTAGAACCGGGACAGGAAGTAACTCGGGCTACACCTTC.

This clone was recorded once. The J gene is TRBJ2-6, the V gene TRBV15, with D perhaps TRBD1 (5 bases). CDR1 is LNHNV, CDR2 YYDKDF, per germline (reference sequence). This CDR3 comprises 18 residues. V shed 8 bases and J shed 0 bases, with 20 bases lying between them. CDR3 amino acids: CATRSGLLWGSGANVLTF. CDR3 nucleotides: TGTGCCACCCGGTCAGGGCTGTTATGGGGCTCTGGGGCCAACGTCCTGACTTTC.

This chain joins TRBV7-2 and TRBJ2-1, with 8 nucleotides matching TRBD1. V shed 2 bases, J shed 5 bases, and the junction held 11 bases outside the gene matches. CDR3 length equals 17 residues. Germline V gives CDR1 SGHTA, CDR2 FQGNSA. The CDR3 DNA is TGTGCCAGCAGCTTAAAATTACGGACAGGGTCGAACAATGAGCAGTTCTTC. Translating gives CASSLKLRTGSNNEQFF.

The chain is built from TRBV6-2 or TRBV6-3 and TRBJ1-2; 8 positions match TRBD1. V shed 5 bases and J 0 bases; nucleotides not matched to a gene: 2. This CDR3 region has 14 residues. Germline V gene lookup returns CDR1 MNHEY and CDR2 SVGEGT. The CDR3 sequence is CASSRTGTNYGYTF. CDR3 nucleotide sequence: TGTGCCAGCAGTCGGACAGGGACTAACTATGGCTACACCTTC.

The CDR3: CASSMRSGEAFF. The CDR3 coding sequence is TGTGCCAGTAGTATGAGGAGTGGTGAAGCTTTCTTT. The chain uses TRBV19 and TRBJ1-1; unclear D gene. CDR1 and CDR2 from the germline V gene are LNHDA and SQIVND (reference sequence). CDR3 length: 12 amino acids. The ends were cut back, 3 bases at V and 7 bases at J, with 9 bases in the middle.

The chain has TRBV12-3 or TRBV12-4 and TRBJ1-1; TRBD1 might be the D (5 bases). The CDR3 runs 13 residues. Trimming stripped 8 bases from V and 0 bases from J, with 10 bases between. The CDR3 region is CASDRQLNTEAFF. CDR3 sequence (DNA): TGTGCCAGCGACCGACAGTTGAACACTGAAGCTTTCTTT.

This clone was seen only once. The chain is built from TRBV5-1 and TRBJ2-5; 10 bases are shared with TRBD2. V lost 5 bases, J lost 0 bases, and 10 bases stayed unmatched. Looked up from germline, CDR1 is SGHRS and CDR2 is YFSETQ. The length of the CDR3 is 17 residues. CDR3 protein: CASSRLAGAGYQETQYF. DNA for the CDR3: TGCGCCAGCAGTAGGCTAGCGGGGGCCGGCTACCAAGAGACCCAGTACTTC.

CDR3 protein: CASSLAGTAFEKLFF. In nucleotides, the CDR3 is TGTGCCAGCAGCTTAGCCGGGACAGCCTTCGAAAAACTGTTTTTT. This rearrangement joins TRBV7-9 to TRBJ1-4; TRBD1 matches at 7 bases. Germline trimming cut 0 bases from V and 8 bases from J; bases unmatched to any gene: 6. The length of the CDR3 is 15 residues. CDR1 and CDR2 from the germline V gene are SEHNR and FQNEAQ (reference sequence).

The rearrangement links TRBV6-5 to TRBJ1-6, with 9 bases that match TRBD1. Germline-derived CDR1 and CDR2 are MNHEY and SVGAGI. The CDR3 is 15 residues long. V was clipped by 6 bases and J by 10 bases; unmatched bases: 10. The DNA of the CDR3 is TGTGCCAGCAGACCGGACAGGGGTAACGAATCACCCCTCCACTTT. This codes for CASRPDRGNESPLHF.

The rearrangement uses TRBV6-1 and TRBJ1-1; 8 bases agree with TRBD1. Germline V lookup: CDR1 MNHNS, CDR2 SASEGT. J was trimmed by 1 base and V by 3 bases; bases with no gene match: 7. CDR3 length: 16 residues. This CDR3 is CASSEIGTGWNTEAFF. CDR3 sequence (DNA): TGTGCCAGCAGTGAGATTGGGACAGGCTGGAACACTGAAGCTTTCTTT.